Below, 19 T cell receptor beta chains from the same sample are listed, as sequenced in a study of vaccination and CD4 T cells after COVID-19. Their antigens are not known. Described treatment: approximately nine-day PBMC culture with coronavirus spike peptide pools or control peptides (ViraFEST assay). Sequence data for DNA of cultured CD4+ T cells were generated by the Oncomine TCR Beta short-read assay. TCRdb called the PCR reads again in MiXCR, with one record for every CDR3 protein. The table has approximately 15,000 distinct CDR3 sequences, roughly 60% seen once; the top ten hold nearly 7.5%. Source material: CD4+ T cells from blood, cultured in vitro. The receptors were sampled from a human donor who had recovered from COVID-19.

This clonotype has a handful of counts. This rearrangement joins TRBV7-2 to TRBJ1-3; maybe TRBD1 (6 bases). Per the germline V gene, CDR1 is SGHTA and CDR2 is FQGNSA. The CDR3 totals 16 residues. Trimming took 5 bases from V and 2 from J, leaving 16 bases between them. The CDR3 spells CASSATFGQPGNTIYF. The DNA for the CDR3 is TGTGCCAGCAGCGCCACCTTTGGACAGCCTGGAAACACCATATATTTT.

This clonotype was picked up a small number of times. This chain joins TRBV20-1 and TRBJ1-2, with 8 bases lining up with TRBD1. The V and J ends lost 5 bases and 8 bases, in that order; junction bases with no gene match: 7. Per germline, CDR1 DFQATT and CDR2 SNEGSKA (reference sequence). The CDR3 length is 12 residues. The CDR3 DNA sequence: TGCAGTGCTGAGAGGACAGGGAAGGGCTACACCTTC. It specifies CSAERTGKGYTF.

The chain links TRBV6-1 to TRBJ2-7; no reliable D call. The germline CDR1 and CDR2 sequences are MNHNS and SASEGT. The CDR3 has 17 amino acids. Trimming stripped 2 bases from V and 2 bases from J, with 19 bases between. CDR3 sequence: CASSEIVSGGPPYEQYF. CDR3 in DNA: TGTGCCAGCAGTGAAATTGTTTCAGGTGGACCTCCCTACGAGCAGTACTTC.

This clonotype was counted only a few times. The chain uses TRBV2 and TRBJ1-2; D is undetermined. V was cut by 0 bases and J by 3 bases, with 2 bases left in between. The CDR3 is 12 residues long. In germline, CDR1 is SNHLY, CDR2 FYNNEI. For the CDR3, the DNA is TGTGCCAGCAGTGAAGCGGACTATGGCTACACCTTC. Amino acid sequence: CASSEADYGYTF.

This clonotype was seen only a few times. The chain couples TRBV12-3 or TRBV12-4 to TRBJ1-2, with 9 bases that match TRBD1. Losses at the gene ends were 3 bases for V and 11 bases for J; bases not matched to a gene: 4. The CDR3 contains 12 residues. The CDR3 DNA reads as TGTGCCAGCAGTTTTTTGGGGACAGGGTACACCTTC. This encodes CASSFLGTGYTF.

Remarks on this clonotype: At one end the junction does not follow the germline gene, possibly because of a read error. The rearrangement uses TRBV7-7 and TRBJ2-2; D gene uncertain. Per the germline V gene, CDR1 is SSHAT and CDR2 is FNYEAQ (reference sequence). There are 11 residues in the CDR3. CDR3: CASSSGSELFF. In DNA form, the CDR3 reads TGTGCTAGCAGCTCTGGCAGTGAGCTGTTTTTT.

The V gene is TRBV18, the J gene TRBJ2-1; 9 bases agree with TRBD2. Trimming cost V 2 bases and J 5 bases; bases outside gene matches: 4. The CDR3 runs to 15 residues. Germline assignment: CDR1 KGHSH and CDR2 LQKENI. The CDR3 DNA reads TGTGCCAGCTCACCAGGCTCTAGCGGGGACAATGAGCAGTTCTTC. This encodes CASSPGSSGDNEQFF. Together with reference TRBV18 and TRBJ2-1, the CDR3 gives the full variable domain: NAGVMQNPRHLVRRRGQEARLRCSPMKGHSHVYWYRQLPEEGLKFMVYLQKENIIDESGMPKERFSAEFPKEGPSILRIQQVVRGDSAAYFCASSPGSSGDNEQFFGPGTRLTVL.

V usage is TRBV18 and J usage is TRBJ1-1; no firm D call. Germline V gene sequence: CDR1 KGHSH, CDR2 LQKENI. Trimming pared 3 bases from V and 0 bases from J, leaving 8 bases between. The CDR3 sequence is 14 residues long. The CDR3 loop is CASSPWQLNTEAFF. The DNA for the CDR3 is TGTGCCAGCTCACCGTGGCAGTTGAACACTGAAGCTTTCTTT.

This clonotype appeared a few times. The chain links TRBV5-1 to TRBJ2-2; 9 bases agree with TRBD1. There are 15 residues in the CDR3. The J segment lost 6 bases and the V segment lost 4 bases, leaving 7 bases of the junction unmatched. CDR1 is SGHRS and CDR2 is YFSETQ in the germline V gene. For the CDR3, the DNA is TGCGCCAGCAGCGTGGGACAGGGTCGAGCCGGGGAGCTGTTTTTT. Its protein is CASSVGQGRAGELFF. Full variable domain (rest looked up from reference TRBV5-1 and TRBJ2-2): KAGVTQTPRYLIKTRGQQVTLSCSPISGHRSVSWYQQTPGQGLQFLFEYFSETQRNKGNFPGRFSGRQFSNSRSEMNVSTLELGDSALYLCASSVGQGRAGELFFGEGSRLTVL.

The chain links TRBV10-3 to TRBJ2-5; TRBD2 is a possible D gene (5 bases). V shed 0 bases and J shed 5 bases, with 7 bases lying between them. The CDR3 is 13 amino acids. Germline V gives CDR1 ENHRY, CDR2 SYGVKD. In DNA, the CDR3 is TGTGCCATCAGTGAGTCTAGGAGGGAGACCCAGTACTTC. It specifies CAISESRRETQYF.

V usage is TRBV4-1 and J usage is TRBJ1-6; no firm D call. The length of the CDR3 is 16 residues. V lost 1 base, J lost 5 bases, and 12 bases lay in between. CDR1 MGHRA and CDR2 YSYEKL come from the germline V gene. The CDR3 is CASSQVLDVDNSPLHF. The CDR3 bases are TGCGCCAGCAGCCAAGTTTTGGACGTTGATAATTCACCCCTCCACTTT.

The gene calls are TRBV24-1 and TRBJ2-7, with TRBD2 identical over 7 bases. CDR1 is KGHDR and CDR2 is SFDVKD in the germline V gene. CDR3 length: 13 residues. The V segment lost 9 bases and the J segment 5 bases; nucleotides outside the gene matches: 9. CDR3 region: CATGNPGGDEQYF. In DNA form, the CDR3 reads TGTGCCACCGGGAACCCGGGAGGCGACGAGCAGTACTTC.

This clonotype was seen just once. The chain couples TRBV3-1 to TRBJ2-3, with unresolved D. From germline, CDR1 is LGHDT and CDR2 YNNKEL (reference sequence). Trimming cost V 5 bases and J 2 bases, with 5 bases left between them. CDR3 length: 12 amino acids. The CDR3 DNA reads as TGTGCCAGCAGCTCTACCACAGATACGCAGTATTTT. It encodes CASSSTTDTQYF.

The chain uses TRBV11-3 and TRBJ2-2; D not certain. CDR3 length: 13 amino acids. Germline V gene data show CDR1 as SGHNT and CDR2 as YENEEA. With 0 bases removed from V and 7 bases from J, the gap between germline ends came to 6 bases. The CDR3 sequence: CASSLELFGELFF. Written as DNA, the CDR3 is TGTGCCAGCAGCTTAGAACTATTCGGGGAGCTGTTTTTT.

The genes are TRBV20-1 and TRBJ1-1, with TRBD1 matching over 7 bases. This CDR3 has 13 amino acids. With V trimmed by 6 bases and J by 1 base, 5 bases remained unmatched. The germline CDR1 and CDR2 sequences are DFQATT and SNEGSKA (reference sequence). The DNA for the CDR3 is TGCAGTGCCTGGGGACAGACGAACACTGAAGCTTTCTTT. Protein product: CSAWGQTNTEAFF.

This clonotype has only a few counts. This chain connects TRBV7-9 to TRBJ2-7; possible D gene TRBD1, 6 bases. The V end lost 4 bases, the J end lost 5 bases, and 15 bases lay between the germline ends. Germline V gene lookup returns CDR1 SEHNR and CDR2 FQNEAQ (reference sequence). The CDR3 totals 14 residues. CDR3 loop: CASSSQGYKDEQYF. The CDR3 region has the DNA TGTGCCAGCAGCTCACAGGGATATAAGGACGAGCAGTACTTC.

The chain combines TRBV20-1 with TRBJ1-2, with D unresolved. CDR3 length: 14 amino acids. Looked up from germline, CDR1 is DFQATT and CDR2 is SNEGSKA (reference sequence). V was clipped by 3 bases and J by 3 bases, with 14 bases between them. The CDR3, as DNA: TGCAGTGCTAGCCCACAATCGGGATACTATGGCTACACCTTC. Translated, it gives CSASPQSGYYGYTF.

The V and J genes are TRBV7-8 and TRBJ2-7, with 9 nucleotides matching TRBD1. The V gene end was trimmed by 8 bases and the J gene end by 6 bases; junction bases not matched to a gene: 8. The V gene's germline CDR1 is SGHVS and CDR2 FQNEAQ. The CDR3 runs 13 residues. In DNA form, the CDR3 reads TGTGCCAGCGCGGGACAGGGTCGTCGCGAGCAGTACTTC. As protein: CASAGQGRREQYF.

The V and J genes are TRBV2 and TRBJ1-5; unclear D gene. Trimming removed 2 bases from V and 2 bases from J, with 7 bases in between. CDR1 is SNHLY and CDR2 is FYNNEI in the germline V gene. The CDR3 extends over 14 amino acids. CDR3 in DNA: TGTGCCAGCAGTGAATACACAGGCAATCAGCCCCAGCATTTT. The encoded protein is CASSEYTGNQPQHF.